The rows below give T cell receptor beta chains drawn from one sample of a study of T-cell memory formation after mild COVID-19. In TCRdb, the 5' RACE reads were re-called with MiXCR into one record per CDR3 protein. The table records around 200,000 distinct CDR3 sequences, about 27% of them present only once. Sequencing was done on a sample of PBMCs or a T cell subset sorted from them (not recorded which). The receptors here all came from an adult woman who had mild COVID-19 (a few samples of this study predate the infection). Cell type and time point are not known. CDR3s include the opening cysteine and the closing phenylalanine or tryptophan. A D gene is named only where the DNA matches it firmly. Size values are once, few and many counts, or a class for expanded clones, and some rows have none.

J: TRBJ1-2; size: .; V: TRBV24-1; D: .; CDR3: CATSEIEVGYGYTF; DNA: TGTGCCACCAGTGAGATTGAGGTTGGCTATGGCTACACCTTC
J: TRBJ2-5; size: .; V: TRBV6-5; D: .; CDR3: CASSYSSQGGRLETQYF; DNA: TGTGCCAGCAGTTACTCGAGCCAGGGGGGTCGGTTGGAGACCCAGTACTTC
J: TRBJ1-1; size: .; V: TRBV7-6; D: .; CDR3: CASSLGSTFMNTEAFF; DNA: TGTGCCAGCAGCTTAGGCTCGACTTTCATGAACACTGAAGCTTTCTTT
J: TRBJ2-1; size: few; V: TRBV12-3/TRBV12-4; D: .; CDR3: CATTLTSSNEQFF; DNA: TGTGCCACCACCCTAACTAGCTCGAATGAGCAGTTCTTC
J: TRBJ2-7; size: many; V: TRBV11-3; D: TRBD1; CDR3: CASSLDGTGSTYEQYF; DNA: TGTGCCAGCAGCTTGGATGGGACAGGGTCTACCTACGAGCAGTACTTC
J: TRBJ2-3; size: .; V: TRBV12-3/TRBV12-4; D: TRBD2; CDR3: CASNLPGGRGTDTQYF; DNA: TGTGCCAGCAACCTCCCGGGGGGGCGGGGCACAGATACGCAGTATTTT
J: TRBJ2-7; size: .; V: TRBV7-3; D: .; CDR3: CASSSYGGEQYF; DNA: TGTGCCAGCAGCTCTTACGGAGGGGAGCAGTACTTC
J: TRBJ1-4; size: once; V: TRBV3-1; D: TRBD1; CDR3: CASSLPGQGNIFTEKLFF; DNA: TGTGCCAGCAGCCTTCCCGGACAGGGGAACATCTTCACCGAAAAACTGTTTTTT
J: TRBJ2-7; size: few; V: TRBV7-9; D: .; CDR3: CASSSTSPYEQYF; DNA: TGTGCCAGCAGCTCAACTAGCCCCTACGAGCAGTACTTC
J: TRBJ2-7; size: few; V: TRBV9; D: .; CDR3: CASSVGQFQYEQYF; DNA: TGTGCCAGCAGCGTTGGCCAATTCCAGTACGAGCAGTACTTC
J: TRBJ1-5; size: few; V: TRBV24-1; D: TRBD1; CDR3: CATSDRDRGSNQPQHF; DNA: TGTGCCACCAGTGACCGTGACAGGGGTAGCAATCAGCCCCAGCATTTT
J: TRBJ2-7; size: .; V: TRBV20-1; D: .; CDR3: CSARVGSRDEQYF; DNA: TGCAGTGCTAGGGTCGGCAGTAGGGACGAGCAGTACTTC